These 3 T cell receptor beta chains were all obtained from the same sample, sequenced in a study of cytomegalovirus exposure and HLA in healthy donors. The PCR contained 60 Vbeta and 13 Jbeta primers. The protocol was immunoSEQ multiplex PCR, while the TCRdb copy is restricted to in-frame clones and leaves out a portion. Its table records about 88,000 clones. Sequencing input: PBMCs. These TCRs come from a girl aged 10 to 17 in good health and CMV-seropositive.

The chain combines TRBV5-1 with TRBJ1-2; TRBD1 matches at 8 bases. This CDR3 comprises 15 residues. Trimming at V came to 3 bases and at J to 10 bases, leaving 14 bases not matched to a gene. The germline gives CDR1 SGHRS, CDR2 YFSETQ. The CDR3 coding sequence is TGCGCCAGCAGCTCGGGACAGGCCGAATCCCATGTCTACACCTTC. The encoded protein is CASSSGQAESHVYTF.

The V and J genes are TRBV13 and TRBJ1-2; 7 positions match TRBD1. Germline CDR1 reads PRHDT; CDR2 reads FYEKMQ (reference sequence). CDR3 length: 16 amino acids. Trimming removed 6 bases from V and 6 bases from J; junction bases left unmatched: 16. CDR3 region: CASSPAPDRVVDGYTF. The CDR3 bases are TGTGCCAGCAGTCCAGCTCCCGACAGGGTTGTAGATGGCTACACCTTC.

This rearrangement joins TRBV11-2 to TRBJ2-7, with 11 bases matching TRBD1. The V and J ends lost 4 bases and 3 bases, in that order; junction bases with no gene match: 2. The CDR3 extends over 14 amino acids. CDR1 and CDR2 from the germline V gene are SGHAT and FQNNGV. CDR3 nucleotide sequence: TGTGCCAGCAGCTCCGGGACAGGGGGCTACGAGCAGTACTTC. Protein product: CASSSGTGGYEQYF.